The present T cell receptor (beta chain) was sequenced within a study of blood T cell repertoires in COVID-19. As for the study in general: T cells, B-cell-depleted T cells, or PBMCs provided the cDNA or gDNA that served as material.

This clone was observed a single time. Original processing methods: Quantification of nucleated cells was approximated via reference gene primer amplification. Generated by immunoSEQ multiplex PCR, the TCRdb table keeps only in-frame clones and is missing some. That table is the source of V, J and clone size, and D and trimming were worked out from the DNA. The sample holds some 200,000 clones; roughly 92% are singletons and the top ten take 0.76%. V lost 7 bases, J lost 3 bases, and 13 bases lay in between. Looked up from germline, CDR1 is LNHDA and CDR2 is SQIVND (reference sequence). The CDR3 has 14 residues.

The V call is TRBV19, the J call TRBJ1-5, with a weak D call TRBD1 (5 bases). The source material was peripheral blood. This clonotype was obtained from a man aged 25 to 40 with COVID-19, enrolled during active disease. As DNA, the CDR3 is TGTGCCAGTAAGGCCGGGGGGACCAATCAGCCCCAGCATTTT. It translates to CASKAGGTNQPQHF.